These T cell receptor beta chains were read from a single sample in a study of shared clonotypes between healthy human individuals. TCRdb keeps only in-frame clones here, not all; method: immunoSEQ multiplex PCR. The sample consists of around 2.1 million clones, approximately 96% of them appearing once. Sequences were obtained from naive CD4+ T cells sorted from blood. The receptors were gathered from a young man in good health. Each CDR3 is given with its conserved first and last residue. D genes are given only for firm matches. The listing skips clone size in some rows; elsewhere it reads once, few, many or a size class.

j_call	d_call	v_call	clone_size	cdr3_nt	cdr3_aa
TRBJ2-5	.	TRBV5-1	.	TGCGCCAGCAGCCTAATCCCGGGACAAGGTGAGACCCAGTACTTC	CASSLIPGQGETQYF
TRBJ2-1	.	TRBV19	.	TGTGCCAGTAGTGCCCAGCGGTACAATGAGCAGTTCTTC	CASSAQRYNEQFF
TRBJ2-3	TRBD2	TRBV25-1	.	TGTGCCAGCAGTGAATCGGGGACTAGCATAGATACGCAGTATTTT	CASSESGTSIDTQYF
TRBJ1-2	TRBD1	TRBV28	.	TGTGCCAGCAGCCTACAGGGGGCGGGCTATGGCTACACCTTC	CASSLQGAGYGYTF
TRBJ1-2	TRBD1	TRBV2	.	TGTGCCAGCAGTGAGATGACAGGGATCGGCTACACCTTC	CASSEMTGIGYTF
TRBJ2-5	.	TRBV7-2	.	TGTGCCAGCAGCTTAGGGCTACCCGGAGAGACCCAGTACTTC	CASSLGLPGETQYF
TRBJ1-1	.	TRBV25-1	.	TGTGCCAGCGCCCTCACATCGAACACTGAAGCTTTCTTT	CASALTSNTEAFF
TRBJ1-5	TRBD1	TRBV6-1	.	TGTGCCAGCAGTGTCGGGACAGGGGGTCCTCAGCCCCAGCATTTT	CASSVGTGGPQPQHF
TRBJ1-1	TRBD1	TRBV5-1	.	TGCGCCAGCAGCGCTGGGACAGGTAAGAACACTGAAGCTTTCTTT	CASSAGTGKNTEAFF
TRBJ1-3	.	TRBV7-9	.	TGTGCCAGCACCGTCTACTCTGGAAACACCATATATTTT	CASTVYSGNTIYF
TRBJ1-2	.	TRBV23-1	.	TGCGCCAGCCTGCCTTTACCGGGACCGCTCTCCGATCGCTACACCTTC	CASLPLPGPLSDRYTF
TRBJ2-1	.	TRBV30	once	TGTGCCTGGAGTGCCCGAAATGAGCAGTTCTTC	CAWSARNEQFF
TRBJ1-1	.	TRBV10-3	.	TGTGCCATCAGTGAGTCCCGAGGGAGGGTCACTGAAGCTTTCTTT	CAISESRGRVTEAFF
TRBJ2-1	.	TRBV6-5	.	TGTGCCAGCAGTTACAGGGGCGCTGAGCAGTTCTTC	CASSYRGAEQFF
TRBJ2-7	TRBD2	TRBV11-3	.	TGTGCCAGCAGTCCTGGGGGACTAGCGGATCCCTACGAGCAGTACTTC	CASSPGGLADPYEQYF
TRBJ2-7	TRBD2	TRBV6-5	.	TGTGCCAGCAGTTATAGCGGGAGCCGCCCCTACGAGCAGTACTTC	CASSYSGSRPYEQYF
TRBJ1-4	.	TRBV18	.	TGTGCCAGCTCACCAGAGCTGGCAACTAATGAAAAACTGTTTTTT	CASSPELATNEKLFF
TRBJ2-7	TRBD2	TRBV6-1	.	TGTGCCAGCACTAGCGGGGGGACCTCCTACGAGCAGTACTTC	CASTSGGTSYEQYF
TRBJ2-7	TRBD1	TRBV15	.	TGTGCCACCAGCAGAGGGGACAGTCCTTTTGACGAGCAGTACTTC	CATSRGDSPFDEQYF
TRBJ2-3	.	TRBV6-5	.	TGTGCCAGCAGTCGGGACTCGCTCACAGATACGCAGTATTTT	CASSRDSLTDTQYF
TRBJ1-5	.	TRBV5-1	.	TGCGCCAGGCCCTCGCTTTTAGTGCAACTTAGGAATCAGCCCCAGCATTTT	CARPSLLVQLRNQPQHF
TRBJ1-5	.	TRBV30	.	TGTGCCTGGGAGCGGGGCAATCAGCCCCAGCATTTT	CAWERGNQPQHF
TRBJ2-5	TRBD2	TRBV19	.	TGTGCCAGTAGTATCCCCTTTGGACTAGCGGGGGGTGAGACCCAGTACTTC	CASSIPFGLAGGETQYF
TRBJ1-1	TRBD1	TRBV7-2	.	TGTGCCAGCAGCTCAGAGACAGGGAAGGACACTGAAGCTTTCTTT	CASSSETGKDTEAFF
TRBJ2-3	TRBD2	TRBV5-1	once	TGCGCCAGCAGAACCACCGCTAGCGGGGAACTACATTTT	CASRTTASGELHF
TRBJ2-1	TRBD2	TRBV10-2	.	TGCGCCAGCAGTGAGCTCTTTACGGTGGGGGGGAATGAGCAGTTCTTC	CASSELFTVGGNEQFF
TRBJ2-7	TRBD2	TRBV27	once	TGTGCCAGCAGCTGGGGGAGGGCGCAAGAGCAGTACTTC	CASSWGRAQEQYF
TRBJ2-5	.	TRBV15	.	TGTGCCACCAGCAGATCGGGAGCAGAGACCCAGTACTTC	CATSRSGAETQYF
TRBJ2-1	TRBD2	TRBV18	.	TGTGCCAGCTCACCACTTTCCTCCACTAGCGGGAGTCTCTATGAGCAGTTCTTC	CASSPLSSTSGSLYEQFF
TRBJ1-2	TRBD1	TRBV9	.	TGTGCCAGCAGCGTAGACCGGGACAGGCCGCTATCTATCTATGGCTACACCTTC	CASSVDRDRPLSIYGYTF
TRBJ2-7	TRBD1	TRBV9	.	TGTGCCAGCAGTGCCGGGACAGACATGTTCTACGAGCAGTACTTC	CASSAGTDMFYEQYF
TRBJ1-1	.	TRBV6-1	.	TGTGCCAGCAGTGTGTCCGGGGCTAGGAACACTGAAGCTTTCTTT	CASSVSGARNTEAFF
TRBJ2-7	TRBD2	TRBV7-2	.	TGTGCCAGCAGCTCCGGACTAGCTGCCTACGAGCAGTACTTC	CASSSGLAAYEQYF
TRBJ1-1	.	TRBV6-5	.	TGTGCCAGCATCTCCCAGAACACTGAAGCTTTCTTT	CASISQNTEAFF
TRBJ2-7	.	TRBV7-2	once	TGTGCCAGCAGCTTCGGTGAAAGCTCCTACGAGCAGTACTTC	CASSFGESSYEQYF
TRBJ1-2	.	TRBV28	.	TGTGCCAGCAGTTTGGGGCAGGGGAACTATGGCTACACCTTC	CASSLGQGNYGYTF
TRBJ2-7	TRBD1	TRBV25-1	.	TGTGCCAGCAGTGATTTTAAGGGGGCGGGCGAGCAGTACTTC	CASSDFKGAGEQYF
TRBJ2-2	.	TRBV2	once	TGTGCCAGCAGCGGGACTAACACCGGGGAGCTGTTTTTT	CASSGTNTGELFF
TRBJ1-2	.	TRBV6-6	.	TGTGCCAGCAGTTATACGATTAACTATGGCTACACCTTC	CASSYTINYGYTF
TRBJ2-7	TRBD1	TRBV5-1	.	TGCGCCAGCAGTCCAACGACAGGGTCCTCCTACGAGCAGTACTTC	CASSPTTGSSYEQYF
TRBJ1-6	.	TRBV30	.	TGTGCCTGGAGTACTAATTCACCCCTCCACTTT	CAWSTNSPLHF
TRBJ1-5	.	TRBV5-6	once	TGTGCCAGCAGCTTGCGAGGGGCTGGCAATCAGCCCCAGCATTTT	CASSLRGAGNQPQHF
TRBJ2-1	.	TRBV4-3	once	TGCGCCAGCAGCCAAGATCAAGGGGGGAATGAGCAGTTCTTC	CASSQDQGGNEQFF
TRBJ1-2	.	TRBV11-2	.	TGTGCCAGCAGCGCCCCGGGACAATCAGGCTACACCTTC	CASSAPGQSGYTF
TRBJ2-7	TRBD1	TRBV6-1	.	TGTGCCAGCAGTGCTATTGACAGGGGAGGATCCTACGAGCAGTACTTC	CASSAIDRGGSYEQYF
TRBJ1-1	.	TRBV7-2	.	TGTGCCAGCAGCTTAGACGTGGGGCAGGGAGCGAACACTGAAGCTTTCTTT	CASSLDVGQGANTEAFF
TRBJ1-6	.	TRBV7-9	.	TGTGCCAGCAGCTCGGAAGTAAGTTCACCCCTCCACTTT	CASSSEVSSPLHF